This T cell receptor (beta chain) comes out of a study of blood T cell repertoires in COVID-19. Study overall: Specimens from acute and convalescent COVID-19 originated in the United States, Italy and Spain.

As originally analysed: For nucleated cells, counts were estimated from reference gene primer amplification. The method was immunoSEQ multiplex PCR; TCRdb's version includes in-frame clones alone and lacks a portion of them. The DNA gave D and trimming, while V, J and clone size come from that table. The table shows about 160,000 clones, with around 88% occurring only once. The J segment lost 5 bases and the V segment lost 6 bases, leaving 10 bases of the junction unmatched. The germline V gene encodes CDR1 SNHLY and CDR2 FYNNEI. The CDR3 is 16 amino acids. Individuals aged 18 to 89 years were recruited from fewer than 25 US areas.

The sample consisted of PBMCs or T cells enriched from blood (not recorded which). The chain couples TRBV2 to TRBJ2-1; 10 bases align to TRBD2. The TCR comes from a woman in her fifties or sixties in a cohort exposed to, infected with or recovered from COVID-19 (not recorded which). In nucleotides, the CDR3 is TGTGCCAGCAGAGCTGGATCTAGCGGGAGCCACAATGAGCAGTTCTTC. Translation: CASRAGSSGSHNEQFF.